The T cell receptor beta chain under discussion was sequenced for a study of blood T cell repertoires in COVID-19. Study context: Both acute and convalescent COVID-19 samples were obtained from the United States, Italy and Spain. PBMCs, B-cell-depleted T cells, or T cells provided the cDNA or gDNA that made up the material.

Germline values: CDR1 SNHLY, CDR2 FYNNEI. V dropped 9 bases and J dropped 1 base, with 18 bases sitting between them. This CDR3 spans 15 amino acids. Original methodology: Reference gene primer amplification in the assay estimated nucleated cell counts. The protocol was immunoSEQ multiplex PCR, while the TCRdb copy is restricted to in-frame clones and leaves out a portion. V and J calls and clone size are copied from that table; D and trimming were computed from the DNA. The data contain about 59,000 clones, around 79% of them singletons. The J gene is TRBJ2-5, the V gene TRBV2, with a tentative D call TRBD2 (6 bases). This TCR derives from a man in his 60s with acute or convalescent COVID-19. The material sequenced was peripheral blood. CDR3 amino acids: CASIEGGTAQETQYF. The CDR3 region has the DNA TGTGCCAGTATTGAGGGCGGGACCGCCCAAGAGACCCAGTACTTC.